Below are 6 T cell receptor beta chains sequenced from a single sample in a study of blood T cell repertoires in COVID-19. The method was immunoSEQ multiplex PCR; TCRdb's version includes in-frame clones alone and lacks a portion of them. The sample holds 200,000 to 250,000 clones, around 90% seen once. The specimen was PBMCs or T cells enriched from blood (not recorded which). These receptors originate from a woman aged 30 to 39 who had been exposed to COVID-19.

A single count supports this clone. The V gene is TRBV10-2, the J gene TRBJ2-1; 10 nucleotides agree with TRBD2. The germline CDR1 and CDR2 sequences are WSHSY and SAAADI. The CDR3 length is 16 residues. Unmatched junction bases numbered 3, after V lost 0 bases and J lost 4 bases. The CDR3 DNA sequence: TGCGCCAGCAGTGAGTCGGCTAGCGGGGGTTACAATGAGCAGTTCTTC. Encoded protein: CASSESASGGYNEQFF.

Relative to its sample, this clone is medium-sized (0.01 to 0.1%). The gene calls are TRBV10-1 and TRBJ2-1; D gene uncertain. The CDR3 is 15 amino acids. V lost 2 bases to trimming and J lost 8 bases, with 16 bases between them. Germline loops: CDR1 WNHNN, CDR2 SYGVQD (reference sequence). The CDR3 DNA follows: TGCGCCAGCAGTGAGATGGCGGCAAGTGGCGATGAGCAGTTCTTC. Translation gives CASSEMAASGDEQFF.

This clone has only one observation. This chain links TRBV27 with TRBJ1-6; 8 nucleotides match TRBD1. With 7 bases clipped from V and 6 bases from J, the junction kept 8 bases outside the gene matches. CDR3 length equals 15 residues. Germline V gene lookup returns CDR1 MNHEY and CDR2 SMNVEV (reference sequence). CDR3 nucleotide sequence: TGTGCCAGCACTCGGACAGGGTCAAGTAATTCACCCCTCCACTTT. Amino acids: CASTRTGSSNSPLHF.

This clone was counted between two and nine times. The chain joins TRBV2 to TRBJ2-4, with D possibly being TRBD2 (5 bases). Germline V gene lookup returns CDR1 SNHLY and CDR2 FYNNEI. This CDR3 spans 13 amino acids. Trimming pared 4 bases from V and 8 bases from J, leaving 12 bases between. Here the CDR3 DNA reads TGTGCCAGCAGTGTAGGCCCCGGGGACATTCAGTACTTC. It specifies CASSVGPGDIQYF.

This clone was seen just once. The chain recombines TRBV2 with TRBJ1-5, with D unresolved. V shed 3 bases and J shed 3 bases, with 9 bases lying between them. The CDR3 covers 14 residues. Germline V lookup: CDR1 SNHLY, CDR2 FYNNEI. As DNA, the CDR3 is TGTGCCAGCAGTGATATCGGGGACAATCAGCCCCAGCATTTT. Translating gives CASSDIGDNQPQHF.

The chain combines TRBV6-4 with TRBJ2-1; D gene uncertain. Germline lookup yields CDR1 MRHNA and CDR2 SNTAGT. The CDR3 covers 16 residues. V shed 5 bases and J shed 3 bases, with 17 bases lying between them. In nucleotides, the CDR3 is TGTGCCAGCAGTCAGACTGAGGTGTTACTCTACAATGAGCAGTTCTTC. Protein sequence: CASSQTEVLLYNEQFF.